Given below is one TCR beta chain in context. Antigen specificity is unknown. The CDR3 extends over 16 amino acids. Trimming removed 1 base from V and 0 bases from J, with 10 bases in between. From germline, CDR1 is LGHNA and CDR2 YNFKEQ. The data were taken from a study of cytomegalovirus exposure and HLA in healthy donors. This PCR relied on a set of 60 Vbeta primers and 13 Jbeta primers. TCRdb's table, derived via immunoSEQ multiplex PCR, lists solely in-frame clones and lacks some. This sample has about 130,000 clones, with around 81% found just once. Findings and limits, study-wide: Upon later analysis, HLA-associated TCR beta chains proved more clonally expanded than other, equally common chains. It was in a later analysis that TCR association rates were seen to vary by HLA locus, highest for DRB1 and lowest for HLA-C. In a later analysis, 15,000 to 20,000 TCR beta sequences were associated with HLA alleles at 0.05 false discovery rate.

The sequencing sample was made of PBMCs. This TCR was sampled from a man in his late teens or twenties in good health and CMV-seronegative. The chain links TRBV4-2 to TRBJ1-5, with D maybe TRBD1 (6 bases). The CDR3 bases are TGTGCCAGCAGCCAAGTCGGACAGAATAGCAATCAGCCCCAGCATTTT. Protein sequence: CASSQVGQNSNQPQHF.